These 16 T cell receptor beta chains came from one sample sequenced in a study of shared clonotypes between healthy human individuals. The repertoire was sequenced with immunoSEQ multiplex PCR; TCRdb's copy has only in-frame clones and lacks some. Here the sample spans approximately 2.3 million clones, more than 80% being singletons. Sequenced sample: naive CD4+ T cells from PBMCs. Stated subset: CD45RA+ positively selected. These receptor sequences come from a man between 18 and 35 years old in good health. Some clones in this sample may be carry-over from other donors' samples.

The chain couples TRBV7-3 to TRBJ1-5; D ambiguous. Trimming removed 3 bases at V and 5 bases at J, with 14 bases between. The CDR3 totals 15 residues. Germline CDR1 reads SGHTA; CDR2 reads FQGTGA. CDR3 region: CASSFRLDGYQPQHF. CDR3 nucleotides: TGTGCCAGCAGCTTTAGACTGGATGGATATCAGCCCCAGCATTTT. The full variable domain, rest sourced from reference TRBV7-3 and TRBJ1-5, is GAGVSQTPSNKVTEKGKYVELRCDPISGHTALYWYRQSLGQGPEFLIYFQGTGAADDSGLPNDRFFAVRPEGSVSTLKIQRTERGDSAVYLCASSFRLDGYQPQHFGDGTRLSIL.

The chain carries TRBV5-1 and TRBJ1-1; D uncertain. Trimming stripped 0 bases from V and 11 bases from J, with 14 bases between. This CDR3 comprises 13 residues. The germline gives CDR1 SGHRS, CDR2 YFSETQ. CDR3 region: CASSLGGGGNAFF. CDR3 bases: TGCGCCAGCAGCTTGGGTGGTGGAGGTAATGCTTTCTTT.

The chain is built from TRBV15 and TRBJ1-5; D perhaps matches TRBD1 (5 bases). CDR3 length equals 16 residues. Germline-derived CDR1 and CDR2 are LNHNV and YYDKDF (reference sequence). Trimming took 1 base from V and 7 from J, leaving 17 bases between them. This CDR3 reads CATSRGVGGALQPQHF. CDR3 DNA: TGTGCCACCAGCAGAGGAGTGGGAGGGGCATTACAGCCCCAGCATTTT.

V usage is TRBV11-2 and J usage is TRBJ2-5, with 8 nucleotides matching TRBD1. The DNA matches TRBJ2-7 better at its end, which makes the J call doubtful. CDR1 is SGHAT and CDR2 is FQNNGV in the germline V gene. The CDR3 is 14 amino acids. The CDR3 DNA reads as TGTGCCAGCAGCTCATGGACAGGGTCCTACGAGCAGTACTTC. Its translation is CASSSWTGSYEQYF.

Comments on this clone: Other nucleotide sequences from this sample produce the same CDR3. V gene TRBV5-1 combines with J gene TRBJ2-2; D perhaps matches TRBD1 (5 bases). Trimming pared 0 bases from V and 1 base from J, leaving 7 bases between. The CDR3 has 15 amino acids. Germline-derived CDR1 and CDR2 are SGHRS and YFSETQ. The CDR3 sequence: CASSLAGMNTGELFF. The CDR3 DNA follows: TGCGCCAGCAGCTTGGCAGGGATGAACACCGGGGAGCTGTTTTTT. Drawing the rest from reference TRBV5-1 and TRBJ2-2, the complete variable domain is KAGVTQTPRYLIKTRGQQVTLSCSPISGHRSVSWYQQTPGQGLQFLFEYFSETQRNKGNFPGRFSGRQFSNSRSEMNVSTLELGDSALYLCASSLAGMNTGELFFGEGSRLTVL.

The chain recombines TRBV10-3 with TRBJ1-1, with D perhaps TRBD1 (5 bases). CDR3 length: 14 residues. Per germline, CDR1 ENHRY and CDR2 SYGVKD. V was trimmed by 5 bases and J by 4 bases, leaving 14 bases between them. For the CDR3, the DNA is TGTGCCATCAGTACCCTTCCGGGGGTCACTGAAGCTTTCTTT. This translates into CAISTLPGVTEAFF.

The rearrangement links TRBV5-1 to TRBJ2-7; D perhaps matches TRBD1 (5 bases). The CDR3 has 15 residues. CDR1 is SGHRS and CDR2 is YFSETQ in the germline V gene. Trimming left V 0 bases short and J 2 bases short, with 12 bases between. In nucleotides, the CDR3 is TGCGCCAGCAGCTTGGGTAGGGGTCTCACCTACGAGCAGTACTTC. Translating gives CASSLGRGLTYEQYF.

The chain joins TRBV5-1 to TRBJ2-7; D possibly corresponds to TRBD1 (5 bases). The V end lost 3 bases, the J end lost 4 bases, and 17 bases lay between the germline ends. This CDR3 is built from 15 residues. CDR1 and CDR2 (germline): SGHRS, YFSETQ. Written as DNA, the CDR3 is TGCGCCAGCAGCTCCGACAGTCCTATGTCGTACGAGCAGTACTTC. The encoded protein is CASSSDSPMSYEQYF.

This clone was picked up one time. This same CDR3 is encoded by further DNA sequences in the sample. The chain carries TRBV7-9 and TRBJ1-1; 10 bases fit TRBD1. Germline values: CDR1 SEHNR, CDR2 FQNEAQ (reference sequence). Losses at the gene ends were 1 base for V and 8 bases for J; bases not matched to a gene: 1. This CDR3 has 13 residues. The CDR3 region is CASSLGGQGEAFF. The CDR3 coding sequence is TGTGCCAGCAGCTTAGGGGGACAGGGGGAAGCTTTCTTT.

This clone was detected once. The chain has TRBV7-9 and TRBJ2-7, with D perhaps TRBD2 (7 bases). Germline V gene sequence: CDR1 SEHNR, CDR2 FQNEAQ (reference sequence). Between the trimmed V and J ends, which lost 1 base and 6 bases, there was a span of 13 bases. The CDR3 sequence is 14 residues long. The CDR3 sequence: CASSLGSGEGEQYF. The DNA for the CDR3 is TGTGCCAGCAGCTTAGGTTCAGGGGAGGGCGAGCAGTACTTC.

The chain is built from TRBV15 and TRBJ1-5; 10 bases match TRBD1. Germline assignment: CDR1 LNHNV and CDR2 YYDKDF (reference sequence). This CDR3 has 16 residues. With V trimmed by 3 bases and J by 5 bases, 7 bases remained unmatched. CDR3 residues: CATSRGGQGRDQPQHF. In DNA, the CDR3 is TGTGCCACCAGCAGGGGGGGACAGGGGAGAGATCAGCCCCAGCATTTT.

This sequence joins TRBV18 and TRBJ2-7, with 7 bases lining up with TRBD2. The V and J ends lost 0 bases and 6 bases, in that order; junction bases with no gene match: 11. CDR1 KGHSH and CDR2 LQKENI come from the germline V gene. The CDR3 runs to 16 residues. The CDR3 bases are TGTGCCAGCTCACCACCGGGCCAGGGCGGGGGTAGCGAGCAGTACTTC. It translates to CASSPPGQGGGSEQYF.

This clone was recorded once. The rearrangement uses TRBV25-1 and TRBJ1-5; TRBD1 agrees at 7 bases. This CDR3 comprises 13 residues. Germline values: CDR1 MGHDK, CDR2 SYGVNS. Germline trimming cut 6 bases from V and 3 bases from J; bases unmatched to any gene: 2. The CDR3 DNA is TGTGCCAGCAGGGGACAGTTCAATCAGCCCCAGCATTTT. Translation gives CASRGQFNQPQHF.

The chain links TRBV19 to TRBJ1-5; D is unclear. Germline lookup yields CDR1 LNHDA and CDR2 SQIVND (reference sequence). CDR3 length: 14 residues. Trimming pared 2 bases from V and 7 bases from J, leaving 12 bases between. CDR3 protein: CASSISRLGQPQHF. CDR3 bases: TGTGCCAGTAGTATAAGTCGCCTGGGGCAGCCCCAGCATTTT.

The V call is TRBV19, the J call TRBJ2-7; D may be TRBD1 (5 bases). Looked up from germline, CDR1 is LNHDA and CDR2 is SQIVND (reference sequence). Deletions cut 3 bases from V and 3 bases from J, with 15 bases between. This CDR3 contains 15 residues. The CDR3 DNA follows: TGTGCCAGTAGTATCCCAGGGTTCGCGAGCTACGAGCAGTACTTC. Protein product: CASSIPGFASYEQYF.

The rearrangement links TRBV6-5 to TRBJ1-5; possibly TRBD1 for D (6 bases). Trimming cost V 5 bases and J 5 bases, with 10 bases left between them. Looked up from germline, CDR1 is MNHEY and CDR2 is SVGAGI. The CDR3 is 13 amino acids. The CDR3 region is CASSTRGDQPQHF. The CDR3 DNA sequence: TGTGCCAGCAGTACCAGGGGAGATCAGCCCCAGCATTTT.